This T cell receptor (beta chain) was sequenced for a study of tumor and adjacent non-tumor tissue in lung cancer. Study information: Histology: around twelve adenocarcinoma, a couple of squamous cell carcinoma, 1 small cell lung cancer. Stage I to III disease affected approximately 11 men and several women aged roughly 31 to 76. Around 4.5 million productive TCRbeta reads were obtained per sample on average. Study-level results: Normal lung showed higher cumulative top 100 clone frequency than tumor.

TCRbeta libraries were built with three rounds of nested PCR, modified from ARM-PCR. TCRdb re-called the multiplex PCR reads with MiXCR, one entry per CDR3 protein. The sample lists over 130,000 distinct CDR3 sequences, roughly 66% occurring once. With regard to this clonotype: Its antigen is as yet unknown. A read error may explain this, as a much larger clone is one base away.

No cell sorting was done before RNA was extracted from the tissue. The sequenced sample was lung tumor tissue. This TCR derives from a man aged 55 to 70 with small cell lung cancer.

The CDR3 here is CASRPGQGSNNGYTF. The CDR3 nucleotides read TGTGCCAGCAGACCGGGACAGGGGTCTAACAATGGCTACACCTTC. J is TRBJ1-2 and V is TRBV6-1, with 10 bases lining up with TRBD1. CDR1 MNHNS and CDR2 SASEGT come from the germline V gene. The CDR3 runs to 15 residues.